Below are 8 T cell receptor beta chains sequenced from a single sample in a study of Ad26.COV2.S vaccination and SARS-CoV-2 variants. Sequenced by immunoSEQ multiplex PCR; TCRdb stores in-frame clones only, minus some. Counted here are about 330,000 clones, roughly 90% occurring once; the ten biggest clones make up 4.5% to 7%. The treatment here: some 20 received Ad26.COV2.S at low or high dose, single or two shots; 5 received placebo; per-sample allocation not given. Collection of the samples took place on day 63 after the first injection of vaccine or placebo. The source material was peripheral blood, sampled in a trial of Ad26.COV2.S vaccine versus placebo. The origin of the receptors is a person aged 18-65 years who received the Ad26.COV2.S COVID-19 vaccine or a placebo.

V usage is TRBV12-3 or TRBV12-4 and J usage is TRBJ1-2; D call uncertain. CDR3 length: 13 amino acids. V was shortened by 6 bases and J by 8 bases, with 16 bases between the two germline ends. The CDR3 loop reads CASSGRTSSGYTF. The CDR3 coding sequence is TGTGCCAGCAGCGGCCGAACCAGTAGCGGCTACACCTTC.

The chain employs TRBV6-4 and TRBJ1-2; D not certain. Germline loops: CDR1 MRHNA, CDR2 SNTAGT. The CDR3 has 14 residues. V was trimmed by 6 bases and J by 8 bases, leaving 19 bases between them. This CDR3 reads CASRNYPGYRGYTF. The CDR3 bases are TGTGCCAGCAGGAACTATCCGGGATATAGGGGCTACACCTTC.

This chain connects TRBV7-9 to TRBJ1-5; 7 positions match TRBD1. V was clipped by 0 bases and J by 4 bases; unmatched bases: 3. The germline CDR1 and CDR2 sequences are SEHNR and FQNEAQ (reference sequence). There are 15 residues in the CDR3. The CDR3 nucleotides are TGTGCCAGCAGCTTAGCGGCAGGGGGGAATCAGCCCCAGCATTTT. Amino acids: CASSLAAGGNQPQHF. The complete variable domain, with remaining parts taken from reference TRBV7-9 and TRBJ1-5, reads DTGVSQNPRHKITKRGQNVTFRCDPISEHNRLYWYRQTLGQGPEFLTYFQNEAQLEKSRLLSDRFSAERPKGSFSTLEIQRTEQGDSAMYLCASSLAAGGNQPQHFGDGTRLSIL.

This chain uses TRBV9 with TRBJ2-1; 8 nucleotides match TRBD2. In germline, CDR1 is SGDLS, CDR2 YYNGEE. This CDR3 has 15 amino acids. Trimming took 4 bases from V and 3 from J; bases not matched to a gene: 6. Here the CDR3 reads CASSPTAGGYNEQFF. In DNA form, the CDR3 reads TGTGCCAGCAGCCCTACTGCGGGGGGCTACAATGAGCAGTTCTTC.

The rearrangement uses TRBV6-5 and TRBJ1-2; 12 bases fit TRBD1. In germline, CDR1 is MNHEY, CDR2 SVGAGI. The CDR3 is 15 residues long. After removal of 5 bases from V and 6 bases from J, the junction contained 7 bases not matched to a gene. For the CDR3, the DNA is TGTGCCAGCAGTAAACGGGACAGGGGGCATGATGGCTACACCTTC. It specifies CASSKRDRGHDGYTF.

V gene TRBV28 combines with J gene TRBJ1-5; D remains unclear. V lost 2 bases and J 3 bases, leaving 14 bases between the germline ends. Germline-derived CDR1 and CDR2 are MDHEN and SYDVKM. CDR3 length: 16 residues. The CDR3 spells CASSLIGSGDNQPQHF. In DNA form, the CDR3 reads TGTGCCAGCAGTTTAATAGGGTCAGGAGACAATCAGCCCCAGCATTTT.

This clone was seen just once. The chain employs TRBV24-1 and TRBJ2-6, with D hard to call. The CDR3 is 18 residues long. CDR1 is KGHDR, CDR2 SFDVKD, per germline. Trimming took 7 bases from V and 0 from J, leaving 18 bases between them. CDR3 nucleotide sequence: TGTGCCACCAGCCCCTCCGGGTCAGGTACCTCTGGGGCCAACGTCCTGACTTTC. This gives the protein CATSPSGSGTSGANVLTF.

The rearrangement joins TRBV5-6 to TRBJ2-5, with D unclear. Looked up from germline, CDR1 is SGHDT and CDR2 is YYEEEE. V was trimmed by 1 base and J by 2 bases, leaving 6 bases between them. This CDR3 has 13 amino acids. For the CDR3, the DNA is TGTGCCAGCAGCTTGAGTCTGCAAGAGACCCAGTACTTC. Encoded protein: CASSLSLQETQYF.